This T cell receptor beta chain was sequenced for a study of blood T cell repertoires in COVID-19. Study overall: The United States, Italy and Spain were the sources of the acute and convalescent COVID-19 samples. Sample material is recorded as cDNA or gDNA derived from T cells, B-cell-depleted T cells, or PBMCs.

Original processing methods: The assay estimated nucleated cells by amplifying reference gene primers. TCRdb keeps only in-frame clones here, not all; method: immunoSEQ multiplex PCR. From that table come the V and J calls and clone size; the DNA was used to work out D and trimming. Of under 300,000 clones in the sample, roughly 83% are singletons; the top ten hold approximately 13%. V lost 3 bases and J 7 bases, leaving 12 bases between the germline ends. Germline CDR1 LGHDT, CDR2 YNNKEL (reference sequence). The CDR3 sequence is 13 residues long. The sequence came from a man older than 75 with acute or convalescent COVID-19. The chain uses TRBV3-1 (or the pseudogene TRBV3-2) and TRBJ2-5; D is possibly TRBD2 (6 bases). The sample comprised peripheral blood. CDR3 nucleotides: TGTGCCAGCAGCCAGGGGGACTGGGGGACCCAGTACTTC. As protein: CASSQGDWGTQYF.